This T cell receptor (beta chain) was documented in a study of monozygotic twins with inflammatory bowel disease (dated 2019 in TCRdb). The study in broad terms: The complete study included 28 monozygotic twin pairs: 19 IBD-discordant Danish pairs and nine German pairs, of which four were IBD-concordant and five were IBD-discordant. Within discordant pairs, disease-associated traits were sought mainly by comparing IBD patients with their genetically identical healthy co-twins. Each individual had, on average, about 151 000 unique TCRalpha sequences and 181 000 unique TCRbeta sequences available for analysis.

The CDR3, cysteine through phenylalanine, is 12 amino acids long. The DNA is not on file. The investigation overall reported the following: TCRbeta repertoire diversity, by inverse Simpson index, was decreased in IBD patients compared with their healthy co-twins. Because patients were on differing immunosuppressive treatments, the repertoires may have picked up extra background noise and inter-individual variability. Compared with healthy twins, IBD patients shared fewer clonotypes with other individuals, and the difference was most pronounced in patients with signs of disease activity. Distinction between different T cell subtypes could not be achieved in the analysis. The results gave no support for a single strong signal or clonotype linked to IBD. Repertoire similarity did not differ between concordant and discordant twins, possibly due to limited statistical power.

The protocol used for the library was 5' RACE. The input for every TCR library was around 4,000 ng of total RNA. For each sample, cDNA synthesis with SMARTScribe reverse transcriptase was split into eight separate reactions. During cDNA synthesis, template switching was used to introduce unique molecular identifiers that contained a 6-nucleotide sample barcode. TCRalpha and TCRbeta cDNA was amplified by two nested PCRs of 16 and 9 cycles, with bead purification after each PCR. Before amplification, cDNA was treated with uracil DNA-glycosylase and purified using the QIAquick PCR purification kit. In the second PCR, Illumina TruSeq-compatible adapters and sample-specific barcodes were added. TapeStation and Qubit were used to check library quality and concentration, and 5 to 5.5 ng of each library was pooled. Sequencing of the pooled libraries was done on an Illumina HiSeq2500 single-index Rapid Run using custom sequencing primers and 2 x 100 bp reads. Per the authors' processing: PCR and sequencing errors were corrected by UMI-based consensus assembly using MiGEC version 1.2.6. V(D)J alignment, clonotype assembly and CDR3 extraction were performed with MiXCR version 2.1.1. To normalise gene usage, clonotype sharing and MAIT/NKT TCR abundance, the top 1000, 10 000 and 20 000 clonotypes in each sample were analysed. Diversity was computed as the inverse Simpson index with the vegan R package after downsampling to 27 000 UMIs. Statistical testing used paired Mann-Whitney U tests on the discordant twin pairs and applied Benjamini-Hochberg correction for multiple testing. The reads went through TCRdb reprocessing, and each CDR3 protein sequence gets one entry with no DNA. Here the V and J calls rest on TCRdb's processing, not on the authors' analysis. The sample table includes about 450,000 distinct CDR3 sequences. The ten biggest clones cover about 2.6% of the sample.

As to this clonotype: This clone's antigen is unknown.

From each donor, a roughly 2.3 ml peripheral blood sample was collected into PAXgene tubes and stored at -80 degrees C. Total RNA was isolated from whole blood with the PAXgene blood miRNA kit on an automated QIAcube, without T cell sorting. Peripheral blood from monozygotic twin pairs who were concordant or discordant for inflammatory bowel disease underwent deep TCRalpha and TCRbeta repertoire profiling using unique molecular barcoding. Smoking habits were recorded for all twin pairs, and individuals were classified as current, former or never smokers. The sequence was collected from a human donor with ulcerative colitis or Crohn's disease, or a healthy co-twin of an affected twin (not recorded which). What was sequenced was blood. The V and J segments used are TRBV12-3 or TRBV12-4 and TRBJ2-1; TCRdb designates TRBD1, a call that cannot be tested without DNA. The CDR3 has the sequence CASGGLYNEQFF.